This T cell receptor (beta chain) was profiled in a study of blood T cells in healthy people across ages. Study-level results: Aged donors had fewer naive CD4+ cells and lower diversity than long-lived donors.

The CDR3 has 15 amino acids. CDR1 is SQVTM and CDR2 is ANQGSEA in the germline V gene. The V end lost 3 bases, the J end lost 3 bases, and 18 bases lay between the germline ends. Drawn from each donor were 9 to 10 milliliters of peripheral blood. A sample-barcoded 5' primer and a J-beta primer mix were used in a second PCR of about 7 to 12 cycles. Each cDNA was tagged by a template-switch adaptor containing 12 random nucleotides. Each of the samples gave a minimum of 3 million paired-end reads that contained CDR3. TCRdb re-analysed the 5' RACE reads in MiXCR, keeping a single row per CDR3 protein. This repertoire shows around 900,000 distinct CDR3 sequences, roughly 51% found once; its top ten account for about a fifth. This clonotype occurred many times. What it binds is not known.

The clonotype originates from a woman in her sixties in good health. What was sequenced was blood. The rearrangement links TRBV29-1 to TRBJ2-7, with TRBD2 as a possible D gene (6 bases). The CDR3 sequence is CSVDVGRGADYEQYF. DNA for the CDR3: TGCAGCGTTGATGTCGGGAGAGGAGCGGACTACGAGCAGTACTTC.